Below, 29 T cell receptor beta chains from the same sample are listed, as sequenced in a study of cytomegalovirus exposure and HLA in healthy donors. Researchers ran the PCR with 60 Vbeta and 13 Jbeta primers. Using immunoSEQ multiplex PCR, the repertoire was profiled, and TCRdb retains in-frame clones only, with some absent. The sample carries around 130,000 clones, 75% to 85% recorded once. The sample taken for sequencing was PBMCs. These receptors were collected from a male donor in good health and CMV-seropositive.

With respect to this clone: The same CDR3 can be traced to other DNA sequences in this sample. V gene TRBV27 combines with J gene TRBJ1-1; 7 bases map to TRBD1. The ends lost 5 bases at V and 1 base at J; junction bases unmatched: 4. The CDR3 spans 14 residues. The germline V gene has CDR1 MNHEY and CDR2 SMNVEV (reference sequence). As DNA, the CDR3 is TGTGCCAGCAGTCCGACAGGGTGGAACACTGAAGCTTTCTTT. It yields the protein CASSPTGWNTEAFF.

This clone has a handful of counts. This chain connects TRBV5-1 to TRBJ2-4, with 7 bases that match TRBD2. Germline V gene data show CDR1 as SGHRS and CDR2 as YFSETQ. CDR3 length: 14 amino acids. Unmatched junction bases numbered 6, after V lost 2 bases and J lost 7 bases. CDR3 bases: TGCGCCAGCAGCTTAGAGGGAGGGAGGAACATTCAGTACTTC. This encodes CASSLEGGRNIQYF.

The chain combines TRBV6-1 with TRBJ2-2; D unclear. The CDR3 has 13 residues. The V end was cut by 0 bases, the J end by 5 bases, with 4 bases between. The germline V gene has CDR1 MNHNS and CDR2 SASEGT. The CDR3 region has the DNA TGTGCCAGCAGTGAAGCTGAGACCGGGGAGCTGTTTTTT. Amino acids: CASSEAETGELFF.

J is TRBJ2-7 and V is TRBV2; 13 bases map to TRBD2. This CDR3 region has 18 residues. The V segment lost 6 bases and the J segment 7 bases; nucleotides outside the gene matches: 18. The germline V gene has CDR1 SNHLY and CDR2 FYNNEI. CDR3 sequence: CASSTWTSGSHPGQEQYF. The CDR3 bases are TGTGCCAGCAGCACCTGGACTAGCGGGAGCCACCCCGGCCAGGAGCAGTACTTC. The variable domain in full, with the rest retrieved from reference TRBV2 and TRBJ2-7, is EPEVTQTPSHQVTQMGQEVILRCVPISNHLYFYWYRQILGQKVEFLVSFYNNEISEKSEIFDDQFSVERPDGSNFTLKIRSTKLEDSAMYFCASSTWTSGSHPGQEQYFGPGTRLTVT.

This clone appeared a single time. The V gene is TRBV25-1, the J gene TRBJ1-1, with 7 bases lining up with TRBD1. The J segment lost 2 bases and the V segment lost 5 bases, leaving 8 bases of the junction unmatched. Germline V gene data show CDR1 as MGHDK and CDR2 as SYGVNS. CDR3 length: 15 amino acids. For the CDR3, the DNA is TGTGCCAGCAGTCACCTACAGGGGCCAAACACTGAAGCTTTCTTT. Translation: CASSHLQGPNTEAFF. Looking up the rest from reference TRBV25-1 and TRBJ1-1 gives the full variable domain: EADIYQTPRYLVIGTGKKITLECSQTMGHDKMYWYQQDPGMELHLIHYSYGVNSTEKGDLSSESTVSRIRTEHFPLTLESARPSHTSQYLCASSHLQGPNTEAFFGQGTRLTVV.

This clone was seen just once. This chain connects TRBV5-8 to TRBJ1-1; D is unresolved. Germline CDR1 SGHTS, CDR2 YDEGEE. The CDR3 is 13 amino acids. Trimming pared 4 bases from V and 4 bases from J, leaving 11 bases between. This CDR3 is CASSPEQATEAFF. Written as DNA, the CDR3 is TGTGCCAGCAGCCCGGAGCAAGCCACTGAAGCTTTCTTT.

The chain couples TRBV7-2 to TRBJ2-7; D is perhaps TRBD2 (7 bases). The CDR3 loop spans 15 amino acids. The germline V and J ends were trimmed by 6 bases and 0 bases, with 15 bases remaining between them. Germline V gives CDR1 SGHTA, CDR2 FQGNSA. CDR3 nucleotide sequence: TGTGCCAGCAGTAAAGGGAGGGGGTACTCCTACGAGCAGTACTTC. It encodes CASSKGRGYSYEQYF.

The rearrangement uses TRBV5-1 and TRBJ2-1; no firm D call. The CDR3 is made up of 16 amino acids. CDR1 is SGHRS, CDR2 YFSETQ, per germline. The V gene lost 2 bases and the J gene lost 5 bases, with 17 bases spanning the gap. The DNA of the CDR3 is TGCGCCAGCAGCTTCGTCGGCGGCCCTTGGGACAATGAGCAGTTCTTC. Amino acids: CASSFVGGPWDNEQFF. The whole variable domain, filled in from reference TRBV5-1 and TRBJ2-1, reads KAGVTQTPRYLIKTRGQQVTLSCSPISGHRSVSWYQQTPGQGLQFLFEYFSETQRNKGNFPGRFSGRQFSNSRSEMNVSTLELGDSALYLCASSFVGGPWDNEQFFGPGTRLTVL.

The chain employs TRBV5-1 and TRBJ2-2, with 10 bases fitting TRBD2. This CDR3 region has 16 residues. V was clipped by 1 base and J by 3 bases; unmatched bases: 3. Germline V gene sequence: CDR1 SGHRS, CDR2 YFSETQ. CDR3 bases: TGCGCCAGCAGCTTGAGGCTAGCGGGAGACACCGGGGAGCTGTTTTTT. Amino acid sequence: CASSLRLAGDTGELFF.

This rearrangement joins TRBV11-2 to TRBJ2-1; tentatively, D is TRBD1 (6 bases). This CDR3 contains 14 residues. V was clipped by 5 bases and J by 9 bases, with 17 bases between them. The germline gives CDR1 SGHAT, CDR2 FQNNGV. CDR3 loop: CASSLDRLGIEQFF. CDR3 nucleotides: TGTGCCAGCAGCCTCGACAGGTTAGGGATTGAGCAGTTCTTC.

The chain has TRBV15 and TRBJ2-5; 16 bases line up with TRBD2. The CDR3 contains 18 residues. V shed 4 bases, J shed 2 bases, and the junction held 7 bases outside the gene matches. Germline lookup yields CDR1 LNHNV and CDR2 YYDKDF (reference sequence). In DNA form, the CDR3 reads TGTGCCACCAGCACGGGACTAGCGGGAGGGGCGTTGCAAGAGACCCAGTACTTC. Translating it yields CATSTGLAGGALQETQYF.

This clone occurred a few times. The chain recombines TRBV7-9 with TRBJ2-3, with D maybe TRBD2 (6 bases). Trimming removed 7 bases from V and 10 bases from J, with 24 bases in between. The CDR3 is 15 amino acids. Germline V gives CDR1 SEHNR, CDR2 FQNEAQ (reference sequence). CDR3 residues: CASTRDPSARGSQYF. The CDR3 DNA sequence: TGTGCCAGCACCCGAGATCCTAGCGCTCGGGGGTCGCAGTATTTT.

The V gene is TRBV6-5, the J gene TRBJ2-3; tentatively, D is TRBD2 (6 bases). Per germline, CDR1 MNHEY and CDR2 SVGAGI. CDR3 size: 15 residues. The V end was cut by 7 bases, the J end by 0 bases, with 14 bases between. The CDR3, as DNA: TGTGCCAGCACCTCTCTAGGGACTAGCACAGATACGCAGTATTTT. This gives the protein CASTSLGTSTDTQYF.

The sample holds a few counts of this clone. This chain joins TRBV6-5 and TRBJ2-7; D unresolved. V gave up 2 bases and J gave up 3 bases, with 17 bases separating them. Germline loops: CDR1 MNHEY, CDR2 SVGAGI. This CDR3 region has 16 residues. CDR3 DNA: TGTGCCAGCAGTTACCAATCAGACACCACTGGCTACGAGCAGTACTTC. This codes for CASSYQSDTTGYEQYF.

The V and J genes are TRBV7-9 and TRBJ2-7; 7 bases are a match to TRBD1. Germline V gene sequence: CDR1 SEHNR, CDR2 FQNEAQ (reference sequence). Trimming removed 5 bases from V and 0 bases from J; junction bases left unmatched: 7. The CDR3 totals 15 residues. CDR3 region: CASSLDRELSYEQYF. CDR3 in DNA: TGTGCCAGCAGCCTCGACAGGGAACTCTCCTACGAGCAGTACTTC.

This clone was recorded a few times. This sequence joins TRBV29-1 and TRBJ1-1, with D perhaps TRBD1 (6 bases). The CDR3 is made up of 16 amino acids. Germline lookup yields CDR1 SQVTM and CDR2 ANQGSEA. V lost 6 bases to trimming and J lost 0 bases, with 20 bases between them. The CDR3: CSVPTSPRGMNTEAFF. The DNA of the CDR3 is TGCAGCGTCCCCACCTCCCCCAGGGGTATGAACACTGAAGCTTTCTTT.

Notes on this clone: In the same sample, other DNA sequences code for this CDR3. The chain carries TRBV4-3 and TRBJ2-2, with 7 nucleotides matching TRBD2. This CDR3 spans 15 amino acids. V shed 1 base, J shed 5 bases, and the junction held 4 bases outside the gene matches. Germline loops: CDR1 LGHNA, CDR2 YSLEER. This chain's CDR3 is CASSQGPGGTGELFF. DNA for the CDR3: TGCGCCAGCAGCCAAGGGCCCGGGGGGACCGGGGAGCTGTTTTTT.

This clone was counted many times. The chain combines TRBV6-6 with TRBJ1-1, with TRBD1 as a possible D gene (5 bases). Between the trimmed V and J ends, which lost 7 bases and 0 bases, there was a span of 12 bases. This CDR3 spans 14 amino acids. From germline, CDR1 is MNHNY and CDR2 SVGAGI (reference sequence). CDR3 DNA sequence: TGTGCCAGCACCCGGACACGCATGAACACTGAAGCTTTCTTT. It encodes CASTRTRMNTEAFF.

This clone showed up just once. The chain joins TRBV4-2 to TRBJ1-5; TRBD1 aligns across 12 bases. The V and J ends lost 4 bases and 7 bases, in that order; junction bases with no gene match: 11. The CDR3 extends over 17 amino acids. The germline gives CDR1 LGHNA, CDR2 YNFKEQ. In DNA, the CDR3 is TGTGCCAGCAGCCCACCCGGGACAGGGGGCTATTGGCAGCCCCAGCATTTT. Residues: CASSPPGTGGYWQPQHF.

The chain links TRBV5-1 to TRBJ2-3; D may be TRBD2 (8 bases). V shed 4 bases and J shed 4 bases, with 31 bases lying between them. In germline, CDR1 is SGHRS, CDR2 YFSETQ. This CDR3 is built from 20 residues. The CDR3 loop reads CASSMTGQGSGAFTPDTQYF. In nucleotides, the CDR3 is TGCGCCAGCAGCATGACAGGGCAGGGTAGCGGGGCCTTTACACCAGATACGCAGTATTTT.

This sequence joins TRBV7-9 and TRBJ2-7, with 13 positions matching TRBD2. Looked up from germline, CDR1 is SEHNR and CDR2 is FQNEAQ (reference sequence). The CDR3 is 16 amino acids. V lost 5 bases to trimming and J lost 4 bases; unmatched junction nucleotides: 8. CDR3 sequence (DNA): TGTGCCAGCAGCCTCGGACTAGCGGGAGAACAATACGAGCAGTACTTC. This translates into CASSLGLAGEQYEQYF.

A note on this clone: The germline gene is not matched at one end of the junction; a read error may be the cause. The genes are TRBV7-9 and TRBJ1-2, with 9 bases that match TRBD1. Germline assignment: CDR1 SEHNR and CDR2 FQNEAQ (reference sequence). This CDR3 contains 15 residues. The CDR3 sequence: CSSSFRPGQGDGYTF. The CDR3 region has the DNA TGTTCCAGCAGCTTTCGGCCGGGACAGGGCGATGGCTACACCTTC.

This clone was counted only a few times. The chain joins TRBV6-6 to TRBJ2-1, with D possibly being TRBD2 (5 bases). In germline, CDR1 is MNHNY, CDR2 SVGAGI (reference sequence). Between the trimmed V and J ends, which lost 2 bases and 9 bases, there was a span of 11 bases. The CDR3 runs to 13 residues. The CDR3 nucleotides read TGTGCCAGCAGTTACGAGGGAGAGAGTGAGCAGTTCTTC. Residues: CASSYEGESEQFF.

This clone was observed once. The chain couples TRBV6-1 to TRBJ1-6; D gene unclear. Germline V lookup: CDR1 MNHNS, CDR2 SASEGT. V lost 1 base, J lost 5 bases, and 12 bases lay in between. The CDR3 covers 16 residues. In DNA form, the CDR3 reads TGTGCCAGCAGTGAAGTAGCAGAGCTTAATAATTCACCCCTCCACTTT. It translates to CASSEVAELNNSPLHF.

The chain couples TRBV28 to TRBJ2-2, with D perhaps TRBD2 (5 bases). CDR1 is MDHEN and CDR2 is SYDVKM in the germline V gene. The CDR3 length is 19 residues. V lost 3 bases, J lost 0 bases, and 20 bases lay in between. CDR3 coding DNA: TGTGCCAGCAGTTTTAAAATCACGCCAGCGGCTCCGAACACCGGGGAGCTGTTTTTT. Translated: CASSFKITPAAPNTGELFF.

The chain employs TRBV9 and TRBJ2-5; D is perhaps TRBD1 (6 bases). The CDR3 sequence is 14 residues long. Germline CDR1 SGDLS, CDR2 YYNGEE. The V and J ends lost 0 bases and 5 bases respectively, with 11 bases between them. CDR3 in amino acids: CASSVVGGRETQYF. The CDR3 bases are TGTGCCAGCAGCGTAGTAGGGGGACGGGAGACCCAGTACTTC.

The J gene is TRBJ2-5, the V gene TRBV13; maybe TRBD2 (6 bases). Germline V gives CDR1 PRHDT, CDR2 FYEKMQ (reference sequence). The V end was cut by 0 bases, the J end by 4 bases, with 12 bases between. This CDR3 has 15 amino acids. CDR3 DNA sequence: TGTGCCAGCAGCTTAGGGGGGGGATCAGGAGAGACCCAGTACTTC. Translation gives CASSLGGGSGETQYF.

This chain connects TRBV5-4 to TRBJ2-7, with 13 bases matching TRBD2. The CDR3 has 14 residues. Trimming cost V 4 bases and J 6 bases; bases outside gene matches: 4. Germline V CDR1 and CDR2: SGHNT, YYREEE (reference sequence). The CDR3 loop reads CASSRGTSGIEQYF. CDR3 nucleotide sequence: TGTGCCAGCAGCAGAGGGACTAGCGGGATCGAGCAGTACTTC.

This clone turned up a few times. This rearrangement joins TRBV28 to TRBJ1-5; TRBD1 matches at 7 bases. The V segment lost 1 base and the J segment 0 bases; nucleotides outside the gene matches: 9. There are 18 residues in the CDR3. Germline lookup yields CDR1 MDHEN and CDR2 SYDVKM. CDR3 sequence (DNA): TGTGCCAGCAGTTTATTGACAGGGCCGATTTATAGCAATCAGCCCCAGCATTTT. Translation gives CASSLLTGPIYSNQPQHF. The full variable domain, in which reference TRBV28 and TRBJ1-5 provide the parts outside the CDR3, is DVKVTQSSRYLVKRTGEKVFLECVQDMDHENMFWYRQDPGLGLRLIYFSYDVKMKEKGDIPEGYSVSREKKERFSLILESASTNQTSMYLCASSLLTGPIYSNQPQHFGDGTRLSIL.